This TCR beta chain was sequenced for a study of cytomegalovirus exposure and HLA in healthy donors. Study-wide findings and caveats: Association of roughly 18,000 TCR beta sequences with HLA alleles was found at 0.05 false discovery rate in a later analysis. With further analysis later on, most CMV-associated TCR beta chains appeared HLA-restricted. Presence/absence analyses supposed approximately even sequencing depth among donors.

Primers: 60 Vbeta forward and 13 Jbeta reverse. The assay was immunoSEQ multiplex PCR, and TCRdb's table has in-frame clones only and misses some. The sample carries around 150,000 clones, roughly three quarters recorded once. Germline CDR1 SGHTA, CDR2 FQGNSA. V lost 3 bases to trimming and J lost 7 bases, with 13 bases between them. The CDR3 is made up of 14 amino acids. Of note for this clone: Its matching antigen is unknown.

This TCR was sampled from a man in his forties in good health and CMV-seronegative. The chain uses TRBV7-2 and TRBJ2-4; tentative D call: TRBD2 (5 bases). Material for sequencing was PBMCs. For the CDR3, the DNA is TGTGCCAGCAGCTTCGTGGGAGATTGGAACATTCAGTACTTC. It codes for CASSFVGDWNIQYF.